The present TCR beta chain was sequenced within a study of cytomegalovirus exposure and HLA in healthy donors. The study's findings and limits: The study designated around 150 TCR beta chains cytomegalovirus-associated. The classifier reportedly diagnosed cytomegalovirus status with high sensitivity and specificity. Among the CMV-associated chains, three were confirmed in vitro as specific for CMV antigens.

This CDR3 comprises 16 residues. CDR1 and CDR2 from the germline V gene are LNHDA and SQIVND (reference sequence). With 1 base clipped from V and 3 bases from J, the junction kept 3 bases outside the gene matches. Of note for this clone: Its antigen is unknown.

Clones were read by immunoSEQ multiplex PCR, and TCRdb kept only the in-frame ones, dropping some. The table has approximately 150,000 clones, about 83% seen once. The chain joins TRBV19 to TRBJ2-3, with 11 bases fitting TRBD2. This receptor was obtained from a woman younger than 45 in good health and CMV-seronegative. Sequencing input: PBMCs. This chain's CDR3 is CASSIASGGPTDTQYF. The CDR3 DNA reads as TGTGCCAGTAGTATAGCTAGCGGGGGGCCAACAGATACGCAGTATTTT.